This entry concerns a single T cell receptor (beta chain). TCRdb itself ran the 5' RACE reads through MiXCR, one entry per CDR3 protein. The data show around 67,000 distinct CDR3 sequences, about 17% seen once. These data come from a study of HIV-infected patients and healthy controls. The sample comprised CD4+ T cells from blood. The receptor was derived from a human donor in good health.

CDR3 in DNA: TGCGCCAGCAGCCCTTCCTCGGGGGGCAATCAGCCCCAGCATTTT. Protein: CASSPSSGGNQPQHF. V is TRBV5-1 and J is TRBJ1-5; perhaps TRBD1 as D (5 bases). Per the germline V gene, CDR1 is SGHRS and CDR2 is YFSETQ. The CDR3 spans 15 residues. The V gene lost 4 bases and the J gene lost 2 bases, with 13 bases spanning the gap.